A selection of T cell receptor beta chains follows, all from one sample in a study of pediatric ulcerative colitis. Only in-frame clones appear in the TCRdb table, and some are missing; sequencing was by immunoSEQ multiplex PCR. The table lists some 37,000 clones, 55% to 85% of them singletons. Sequenced sample: gut tissue. The receptors come from a boy under 18 with moderate ulcerative colitis. Both conserved end residues are part of each CDR3. Fields, in order: V gene, J gene, D gene, clone size, CDR3 DNA, CDR3 protein. A D gene is named only where the DNA matches it firmly. Size is stated for part of the rows, as once, few or many counts, or as a class when the clone is expanded.

TRBV7-6,TRBJ2-1,.,.,TGTGCCAGCAGCGGAGTTGGATCTGACTACAATGAGCAGTTCTTC,CASSGVGSDYNEQFF
TRBV7-6,TRBJ2-1,TRBD2,few,TGTGCCAGCAGCTTAGGCGGGGGGGTATACAATGAGCAGTTCTTC,CASSLGGGVYNEQFF
TRBV7-2,TRBJ1-1,.,.,TGTGCCAGCAGCCGAGTGGGGAGCCCCTTGAACACTGAAGCTTTCTTT,CASSRVGSPLNTEAFF
TRBV4-1,TRBJ1-2,TRBD1,once,TGCGCCAGCAGTCAGGCAGGGGGACAGGGATTACTCTATGGCTACACCTTC,CASSQAGGQGLLYGYTF
TRBV23-1,TRBJ1-2,.,.,TGCGCCAGCAGTCAAAATGGGGCGGGGGCCCCGATAAACTATGGCTACACCTTC,CASSQNGAGAPINYGYTF
TRBV10-2,TRBJ1-1,.,.,TGCGCCAGCAGGCAAGTTACCGTCGACACTGAAGCTTTCTTT,CASRQVTVDTEAFF
TRBV28,TRBJ1-1,.,.,TGTGCCAGCAGTCCGACAGTGACCACTGAAGCTTTCTTT,CASSPTVTTEAFF
TRBV5-6,TRBJ1-1,.,.,TGTGCCAGCAGCTTGGCAGGGAACACTGAAGCTTTCTTT,CASSLAGNTEAFF
TRBV5-1,TRBJ2-3,TRBD2,.,TGCGCCAGCAGCCCGGGGGGACTAGTGATAAATACGCAGTATTTT,CASSPGGLVINTQYF
TRBV30,TRBJ1-2,TRBD1,.,TGTGCCTGGAGTGTAGGCGGGACAGGGGGCTATGGCTACACCTTC,CAWSVGGTGGYGYTF
TRBV6-6,TRBJ1-1,TRBD1,.,TGTGCCAGCAGTTACGGGTGGACAGGGGATACTGAAGCTTTCTTT,CASSYGWTGDTEAFF
TRBV2,TRBJ2-2,.,.,TGTGCCAGCATCGGGACGGCAGGAAGGGCCGGGGAGCTGTTTTTT,CASIGTAGRAGELFF
TRBV5-1,TRBJ1-4,TRBD1,.,TGCGCCAGCAGTATTGGCCGGGACAGATCTGAAAAACTGTTTTTT,CASSIGRDRSEKLFF
TRBV4-2,TRBJ2-3,TRBD2,once,TGTGCCAGCAGCACTAGCGGGATTTCAGATACGCAGTATTTT,CASSTSGISDTQYF
TRBV4-1,TRBJ1-5,.,few,TGCGCCAGCAGCCAAGTGTCCAGGGGAAGCAATCAGCCCCAGCATTTT,CASSQVSRGSNQPQHF
TRBV7-2,TRBJ2-2,.,.,TGTGCCAGCAGCTCACAGGGATCCCCCGGGGAGCTGTTTTTT,CASSSQGSPGELFF
TRBV14,TRBJ2-2,.,few,TGTGCCAGCAGCCTGTTACTCCTCCGGGGCTCCGGGGAGCTGTTTTTT,CASSLLLLRGSGELFF
TRBV6-1,TRBJ1-6,.,few,TGTGCCAGCAGACCCGGGGTCAGTTCCACACCCCTCCACTTT,CASRPGVSSTPLHF
TRBV7-8,TRBJ2-3,TRBD2,.,TGTGCCAGCAGCTTAATAGCGGGGGCAGATACGCAGTATTTT,CASSLIAGADTQYF
TRBV5-1,TRBJ2-7,TRBD2,.,TGCGCCAGCAGCGACGTAGCGGGGGGAGGCTACGAGCAGTACTTC,CASSDVAGGGYEQYF
TRBV6-5,TRBJ2-5,.,.,TGTGCCAGCAGTTTTCCAACGCAAGAGACCCAGTACTTC,CASSFPTQETQYF
TRBV9,TRBJ2-7,.,.,TGTGCCAGCAGCGCATCAGTGGGCGTAGATATTTACGAGCAGTACTTC,CASSASVGVDIYEQYF
TRBV2,TRBJ1-4,.,.,TGTGCCAGCAGTGACCGGGACATTAAACTGTTTTTT,CASSDRDIKLFF
TRBV7-2,TRBJ1-5,.,few,TGTGCCAGCAGCTTGGAGTTTGGTGGCAATCAGCCCCAGCATTTT,CASSLEFGGNQPQHF
TRBV7-2,TRBJ2-7,.,.,TGTGCCAGCAGCGAAAGTACCGGGATCTCCTACGAGCAGTACTTC,CASSESTGISYEQYF
TRBV28,TRBJ1-4,.,.,TGTGCCAGCGGAGAAGTGTTTGAAAAACTGTTTTTT,CASGEVFEKLFF
TRBV5-6,TRBJ2-7,.,.,TGTGCCAGCAGCGCAGACTTGATTGCCTACGAGCAGTACTTC,CASSADLIAYEQYF
TRBV19,TRBJ2-1,TRBD2,.,TGTGCCAGTAGTCTACGAACGGGACTAGCGGGATACAATGAGCAGTTCTTC,CASSLRTGLAGYNEQFF
TRBV9,TRBJ2-1,.,.,TGTGCCAGCAGGGGTACGGGCAGCCCAAATGAGCAGTTCTTC,CASRGTGSPNEQFF
TRBV5-1,TRBJ2-5,.,medium-sized,TGCGCCAGTCGGGGCGCCGGTGGGGAGACCCAGTACTTC,CASRGAGGETQYF
TRBV9,TRBJ1-2,TRBD1,.,TGTGCCAGCAAAGTAGGTTACGGACAGGGGACCTATGGCTACACCTTC,CASKVGYGQGTYGYTF
TRBV28,TRBJ2-7,.,once,TGTGCCAGCAGTTTGACCAACTCCTACGAGCAGTACTTC,CASSLTNSYEQYF
TRBV9,TRBJ2-7,.,.,TGTGCCAGCAGTCGTGATACATTCTCCTACGAGCAGTACTTC,CASSRDTFSYEQYF
TRBV5-6,TRBJ2-5,.,.,TGTGCCAGCAGCTCACGGTTAGGCTTGGAGACCCAGTACTTC,CASSSRLGLETQYF
TRBV28,TRBJ2-3,TRBD2,.,TGTGCCAGCAGTTTACGTCAGCGGGGGGGAAGCACAGATACGCAGTATTTT,CASSLRQRGGSTDTQYF
TRBV11-3,TRBJ2-2,.,.,TGTGCCAGCAGCTTATTCGGTATCGAGAACACCGGGGAGCTGTTTTTT,CASSLFGIENTGELFF
TRBV7-8,TRBJ1-2,TRBD1,.,TGTGCCAGCAGTCAAATGACAGGGGGCGCGGATGGCTACACCTTC,CASSQMTGGADGYTF
TRBV6-6,TRBJ2-7,TRBD2,.,TGTGCCAGCAGCCAAAGCGGGAGGGCCCGTGAGCAGTACTTC,CASSQSGRAREQYF
TRBV7-9,TRBJ1-1,.,.,TGTGCCAGCAGCTTTGGCAGGGATATGAACACTGAAGCTTTCTTT,CASSFGRDMNTEAFF
TRBV19,TRBJ2-7,TRBD1,.,TGTGCCAGTAGTCCCAGGGGGTCCTACGAGCAGTACTTC,CASSPRGSYEQYF